Listed below are T cell receptor beta chains from one sample, sequenced in a study of blood T cells in healthy people across ages. TCRdb re-analysed the 5' RACE reads in MiXCR, keeping a single row per CDR3 protein. The profile shows about 800,000 distinct CDR3 sequences, roughly 64% of them singletons. The sample was blood. Source of these receptors: a man aged 25-45 years in good health. Both conserved end residues are part of each CDR3. A D gene is named only where the DNA matches it firmly.

V gene	J gene	D gene	CDR3 protein
TRBV10-3	TRBJ2-3	TRBD1	CAISPGQGTDTQYF
TRBV7-9	TRBJ1-2	TRBD1	CASSSNSGGDGYTF
TRBV5-6	TRBJ2-5	TRBD2	CASSFKSGTLRKTQYF
TRBV20-1	TRBJ2-6	NA	CSARDAMDGSGANVLTF
TRBV27	TRBJ1-2	NA	CASSIIPPGTYGYTF
TRBV29-1	TRBJ2-2	NA	CSVEGTGELFF
TRBV20-1	TRBJ1-2	NA	CSAPAPQIVYGYTF
TRBV7-8	TRBJ2-1	NA	CASSLGLEANEQFF
TRBV5-4	TRBJ1-1	NA	CASSLADGWMNTEAFF
TRBV5-1	NA	TRBD2	CASSLSGGARETQYF
TRBV2	TRBJ2-6	TRBD2	CASSTSGGSGANVLTF
TRBV20-1	TRBJ2-1	TRBD2	CSARGPFGRAVVYNEQFF
TRBV7-2	NA	NA	CASSDGRIYEQYF
TRBV28	TRBJ1-4	NA	CASTTPWGANEKLFF
TRBV5-1	TRBJ2-3	NA	CASSLPPIDTQYF
TRBV28	TRBJ2-4	NA	CASSLLTGTYIQYF
TRBV29-1	TRBJ2-5	NA	CSVRPQETQYF
TRBV3-1	TRBJ2-3	NA	CASSQGSTQYF
TRBV7-9	TRBJ1-2	NA	CASSQPPQEGYTF
TRBV20-1	TRBJ2-5	NA	CSARDGVGETQYF
TRBV12-3/TRBV12-4	TRBJ2-7	NA	CASSPRTSSYELYF
TRBV11-2	TRBJ2-5	TRBD2	CASSLGTGGTTQETQYF
TRBV6-6	TRBJ2-1	TRBD1	CATRDRSYNEQFF
TRBV10-3	NA	NA	CATDGGTRGFKETQYF
TRBV12-3/TRBV12-4	TRBJ2-7	TRBD2	CASSLNTGGPHNEQYF
TRBV12-5	TRBJ1-1	TRBD1	CASALHRGEGHTEAFF
TRBV6-2/TRBV6-3	TRBJ2-1	NA	CASSYSPHLGGNEQFF
TRBV20-1	TRBJ1-2	NA	CSARDRYGYTF
TRBV20-1	TRBJ1-5	TRBD1	CSATGTGVNQPQHF
TRBV6-6	TRBJ2-7	NA	CASRTDIGYEQYF
TRBV6-5	TRBJ1-3	NA	CASSLQGGNTIYF
TRBV20-1	TRBJ2-6	TRBD1	CSARANQGQGISGANVLTF
TRBV4-2	TRBJ2-7	NA	CASSQEGGVNYEQYF
TRBV12-5	TRBJ2-5	TRBD1	CASAIPPGTGIHEQYF
TRBV29-1	TRBJ1-2	NA	CSVVEEFYGYTF
TRBV6-6	TRBJ1-1	NA	CASSWPDTEAFF
TRBV3-1	TRBJ2-5	NA	CASSPRPGQTYQETQYF
TRBV3-1	TRBJ1-2	NA	CASSQGERSGGYTF
TRBV12-3/TRBV12-4	TRBJ1-2	NA	CASSSQDRLANYGYTF
TRBV7-2	TRBJ2-1	NA	CASSLWTQQEQFF
TRBV7-2	NA	NA	CASSWTVQGETQYF
TRBV5-6	TRBJ1-1	TRBD1	CASSSGTGSFF